This T cell receptor beta chain appears in the sequencing data of a study of cytomegalovirus exposure and HLA in healthy donors. Study details: Findings of an earlier analysis included more than 90 million unique TCR beta sequences from some 200 million T cells.

CDR3 length: 14 residues. V shed 5 bases, J shed 4 bases, and the junction held 5 bases outside the gene matches. Germline values: CDR1 SNHLY, CDR2 FYNNEI. With 60 Vbeta and 13 Jbeta primers, the PCR was carried out. TCRdb's copy holds only in-frame clones and misses some; the assay was immunoSEQ multiplex PCR. The repertoire holds about 190,000 clones, with more than 70% as singletons. Regarding this clone: Its antigen is unidentified.

Study-wide findings and caveats: Later analysis showed most CMV-associated TCR beta chains appearing HLA-restricted. Researchers reportedly found TCR beta sequences accurately predicted most subjects' HLA-A and HLA-B alleles. The availability of immune exposure information extended only to CMV serostatus.

This TCR came from a man younger than 45 in good health and CMV-seropositive. Sequencing was done on a sample of PBMCs. The rearrangement links TRBV2 to TRBJ1-2; 9 bases fit TRBD1. The CDR3 coding sequence is TGTGCCAGCAGTCGACAGGGGGGAGGCTATGGCTACACCTTC. It translates to CASSRQGGGYGYTF.